This paragraph reports one TCR beta chain. This clone was detected once. There is no known antigen for this receptor. Base qualities are not at hand, and no much larger clone is one base apart. Library prep was done by the immunoSEQ multiplex PCR assay. TCRdb retrieved this table from immuneACCESS and kept in-frame rearrangements only. Not all clones are present; in checked studies, unresolved V genes account for under half, and no reason is known for the remainder. For this sample there are fewer than 35,000 clones; around 89% appear just once. Jointly, the top ten make up more than 5.5% of the sample. These data come from a study of PD-1 and CTLA-4 blockade in melanoma (dated by TCRdb to about 2021). Turning to the overall study: The study compared how PD-1 blockade and CTLA-4 blockade affected the melanoma-reactive CD8 T cell response in patients with melanoma.

CDR1 and CDR2, looked up from the germline V gene, are SGDLS and YYNGEE. V ends up 0 bases short and J 2 bases short, with an unmatched junction base count of 5. Spanning cysteine to phenylalanine, the CDR3 consists of 15 amino acids. Here the CDR3 DNA is all that survives: 45 bases in frame from base 1. The rearrangement joined TRBV9 to TRBJ2-7, with TRBD2 matching 7 junction bases. The sequence derives from a human donor with melanoma. This specimen was CD8+ T cells from peripheral blood, taken from a patient given anti-PD-1 treatment. The DNA reads TGTGCCAGCAGCGTAGGGGGAGGGGAGGCCTACGAGCAGTACTTC. This encodes CASSVGGGEAYEQYF.